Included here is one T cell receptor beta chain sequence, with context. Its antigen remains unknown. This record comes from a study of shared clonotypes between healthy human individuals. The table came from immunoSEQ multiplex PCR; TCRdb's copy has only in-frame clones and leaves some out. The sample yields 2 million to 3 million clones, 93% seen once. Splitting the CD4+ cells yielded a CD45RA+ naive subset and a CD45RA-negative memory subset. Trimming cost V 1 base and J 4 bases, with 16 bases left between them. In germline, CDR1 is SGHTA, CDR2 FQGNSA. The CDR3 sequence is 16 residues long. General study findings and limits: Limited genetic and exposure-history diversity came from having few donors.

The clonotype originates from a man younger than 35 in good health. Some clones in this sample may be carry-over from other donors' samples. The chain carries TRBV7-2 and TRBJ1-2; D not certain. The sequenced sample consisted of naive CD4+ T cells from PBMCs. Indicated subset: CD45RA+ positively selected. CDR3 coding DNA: TGTGCCAGCAGCTTAGGTCTTGCACACCCCTCCTATGGCTACACCTTC. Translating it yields CASSLGLAHPSYGYTF.